The 9 T cell receptor beta chains presented below share a single source sample, sequenced in a study of T cell responses to AZD1222 COVID-19 vaccine. Clones were sequenced by immunoSEQ multiplex PCR, and TCRdb holds only the in-frame ones, with some missing. The table shows fewer than 150,000 clones, with over 85% occurring only once. The sequences come from peripheral blood, collected on day 0 of AZD1222 vaccination. The receptors come from an adult in good health.

This chain connects TRBV5-8 to TRBJ1-5; TRBD1 aligns across 7 bases. This CDR3 spans 15 amino acids. The V and J ends lost 0 bases and 4 bases, in that order; junction bases with no gene match: 4. CDR1 is SGHTS, CDR2 YDEGEE, per germline. Written as DNA, the CDR3 is TGTGCCAGCAGCTTGGGGGACAGAGTAAATCAGCCCCAGCATTTT. Protein sequence: CASSLGDRVNQPQHF. Looking up the rest from reference TRBV5-8 and TRBJ1-5 gives the full variable domain: EAGVTQSPTHLIKTRGQQATLRCSPISGHTSVYWYQQALGLGLQFLLWYDEGEERNRGNFPPRFSGRQFPNYSSELNVNALELEDSALYLCASSLGDRVNQPQHFGDGTRLSIL.

CDR3 in amino acids: CASSQDPHPGGGSPLHF. The CDR3 nucleotides are TGTGCCAGCAGCCAAGATCCGCACCCCGGAGGGGGATCACCCCTCCACTTT. The V and J genes are TRBV4-2 and TRBJ1-6; D possibly corresponds to TRBD1 (6 bases). The CDR3 contains 17 residues. CDR1 and CDR2 (germline): LGHNA, YNFKEQ. V was shortened by 0 bases and J by 10 bases, with 19 bases between the two germline ends.

The chain combines TRBV2 with TRBJ1-1; 8 bases match TRBD1. Germline CDR1 is SNHLY and CDR2 is FYNNEI. This CDR3 region has 13 residues. Losses at the gene ends were 7 bases for V and 6 bases for J; bases not matched to a gene: 7. The CDR3 loop reads CASTRGQAAEAFF. The CDR3 DNA follows: TGTGCCAGCACCAGGGGACAGGCCGCTGAAGCTTTCTTT.

The chain links TRBV6-5 to TRBJ1-2, with D maybe TRBD1 (5 bases). Germline assignment: CDR1 MNHEY and CDR2 SVGAGI. Trimming removed 7 bases at V and 7 bases at J, with 13 bases between. This CDR3 has 12 residues. The CDR3, as DNA: TGTGCCAGCACCCCGGGGGAAGGTGGCTACACCTTC. Translating gives CASTPGEGGYTF.

With regard to this clone: A read error may account for a junction end that differs from germline. This chain uses TRBV25-1 with TRBJ1-5, with D unclear. Germline V gene lookup returns CDR1 MGHDK and CDR2 SYGVNS. The CDR3 totals 14 residues. CDR3 nucleotides: TGTGCCAGCAGTGAGACGGCGCCCAATCGGCCCCAGCATTTT. This translates into CASSETAPNRPQHF.

This chain uses TRBV18 with TRBJ2-1, with TRBD1 as a possible D gene (5 bases). This CDR3 has 15 residues. The germline V gene encodes CDR1 KGHSH and CDR2 LQKENI. The V end lost 0 bases, the J end lost 7 bases, and 13 bases lay between the germline ends. The CDR3 DNA reads as TGTGCCAGCTCACCACCCATTGCCAGGGATAATGAGCAGTTCTTC. Its translation is CASSPPIARDNEQFF.

A few counts support this clone. The chain recombines TRBV7-9 with TRBJ2-4; 8 positions agree with TRBD1. The ends lost 5 bases at V and 0 bases at J; junction bases unmatched: 6. CDR1 SEHNR and CDR2 FQNEAQ come from the germline V gene (reference sequence). The CDR3 totals 16 residues. DNA of the CDR3: TGTGCCAGCAGCCAGGGGGCAGGACTAGCCAAAAACATTCAGTACTTC. Protein: CASSQGAGLAKNIQYF.

The J gene is TRBJ2-1, the V gene TRBV25-1; 7 bases align to TRBD1. Germline V gene sequence: CDR1 MGHDK, CDR2 SYGVNS. The CDR3 contains 18 residues. V was pared by 3 bases and J by 1 base, with 12 bases of the junction left unmatched. CDR3 sequence (DNA): TGTGCCAGCAGTGACCCCCAAGGGGGCAGAGGGTCCTACAATGAGCAGTTCTTC. It encodes CASSDPQGGRGSYNEQFF.

The rearrangement joins TRBV7-3 to TRBJ2-2; D is unresolved. CDR1 is SGHTA and CDR2 is FQGTGA in the germline V gene. CDR3 size: 14 residues. V lost 1 base and J lost 3, with 6 bases in between. This chain's CDR3 is CASSLRSHTGELFF. The CDR3 region has the DNA TGTGCCAGCAGCTTAAGGTCGCACACCGGGGAGCTGTTTTTT.